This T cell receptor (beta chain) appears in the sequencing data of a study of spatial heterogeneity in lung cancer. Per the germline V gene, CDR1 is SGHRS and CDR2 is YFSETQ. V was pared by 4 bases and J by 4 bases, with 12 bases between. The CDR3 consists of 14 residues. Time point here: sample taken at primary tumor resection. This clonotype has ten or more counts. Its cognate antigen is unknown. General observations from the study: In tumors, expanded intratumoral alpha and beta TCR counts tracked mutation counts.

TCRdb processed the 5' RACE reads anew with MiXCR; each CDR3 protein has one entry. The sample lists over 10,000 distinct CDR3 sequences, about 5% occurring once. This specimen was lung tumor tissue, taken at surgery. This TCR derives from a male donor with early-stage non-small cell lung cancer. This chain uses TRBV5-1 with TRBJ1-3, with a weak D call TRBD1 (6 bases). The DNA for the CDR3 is TGCGCCAGCAGCCCAGGGGTTCCCGGAAACACCATATATTTT. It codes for CASSPGVPGNTIYF.